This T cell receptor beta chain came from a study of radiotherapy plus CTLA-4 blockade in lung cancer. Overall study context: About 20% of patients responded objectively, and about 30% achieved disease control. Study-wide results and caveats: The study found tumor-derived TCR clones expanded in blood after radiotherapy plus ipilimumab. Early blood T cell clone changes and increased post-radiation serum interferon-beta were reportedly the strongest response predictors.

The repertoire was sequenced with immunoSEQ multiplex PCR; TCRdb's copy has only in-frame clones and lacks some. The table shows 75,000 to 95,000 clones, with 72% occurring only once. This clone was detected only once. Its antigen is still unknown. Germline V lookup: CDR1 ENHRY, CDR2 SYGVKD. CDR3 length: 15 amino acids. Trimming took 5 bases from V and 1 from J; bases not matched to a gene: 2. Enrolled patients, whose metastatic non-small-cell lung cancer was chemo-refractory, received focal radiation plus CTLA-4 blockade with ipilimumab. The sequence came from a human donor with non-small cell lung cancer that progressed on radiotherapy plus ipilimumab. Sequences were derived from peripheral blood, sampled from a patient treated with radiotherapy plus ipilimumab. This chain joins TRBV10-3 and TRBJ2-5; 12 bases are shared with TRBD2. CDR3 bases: TGTGCCATCAGTATGACTAGCGGGGGCCAAGAGACCCAGTACTTC. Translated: CAISMTSGGQETQYF.